The 17 T cell receptor beta chains below come from one sample, sequenced in a study of blood T cells in healthy people across ages. A J-beta primer mix and a sample-barcoded 5' primer were used in a second PCR of roughly 6 to 11 cycles. TCRdb independently ran MiXCR on the 5' RACE reads; one entry per CDR3 protein. In the table there are 890,000 or so distinct CDR3 sequences, 62% of which are singletons. Material for sequencing was blood. The source of these receptors is a man aged 25-45 years in good health.

The chain links TRBV4-3 to TRBJ2-6, with TRBD1 identical over 8 bases. The ends lost 2 bases at V and 0 bases at J; junction bases unmatched: 12. CDR3 length equals 20 residues. Germline CDR1 LGHNA, CDR2 YSLEER. This chain's CDR3 is CASSQFTPGQASSGANVLTF. As DNA, the CDR3 is TGCGCCAGCAGCCAATTCACACCGGGACAGGCGAGCTCTGGGGCCAACGTCCTGACTTTC.

This clonotype was recorded a few times. The chain has TRBV11-2 and TRBJ2-4, with D perhaps matching TRBD1 (6 bases). Germline assignment: CDR1 SGHAT and CDR2 FQNNGV. Trimming took off 5 bases at V and 6 bases at J, with 11 bases between the two ends. This CDR3 has 13 amino acids. The CDR3 loop reads CASSPDRTNIQYF. The CDR3 DNA reads as TGTGCCAGCAGCCCCGACAGGACAAACATTCAGTACTTC. The full variable domain, with the rest looked up from reference TRBV11-2 and TRBJ2-4, is EAGVAQSPRYKIIEKRQSVAFWCNPISGHATLYWYQQILGQGPKLLIQFQNNGVVDDSQLPKDRFSAERLKGVDSTLKIQPAKLEDSAVYLCASSPDRTNIQYFGAGTRLSVL.

Details on this clonotype: An end of the junction differs from the germline gene, which may be a read error. Here the CDR3 reads CAGSQDTSHYEQYF. CDR3 DNA: TGTGCCGGCAGCCAAGATACCTCGCACTACGAGCAGTACTTC. The V and J genes are TRBV4-2 and TRBJ2-4; D gene ambiguous. The end of the DNA is better explained by TRBJ2-7, so the J call may be wrong. From germline, CDR1 is LGHNA and CDR2 YNFKEQ. The CDR3 covers 14 residues.

This clonotype has only a few counts. The chain uses TRBV7-6 and TRBJ2-1, with D tentatively TRBD2 (7 bases). The CDR3 is 17 residues long. With 1 base removed from V and 6 bases from J, the gap between germline ends came to 19 bases. Germline CDR1 reads SGHVS; CDR2 reads FNYEAQ. CDR3 residues: CASSLGPPTGGINEQFF. The CDR3 DNA is TGTGCCAGCAGCTTAGGCCCCCCGACGGGGGGCATCAATGAGCAGTTCTTC.

The CDR3 DNA reads as TGTGCCAGCAGCTTCCGGGACAGGAGGGGCGAGCAGTACTTC. The encoded protein is CASSFRDRRGEQYF. J is TRBJ2-7 and V is TRBV13, with 8 bases aligning to TRBD1. J was trimmed by 6 bases and V by 3 bases; bases with no gene match: 7. In germline, CDR1 is PRHDT, CDR2 FYEKMQ (reference sequence). The CDR3 consists of 14 residues.

The rearrangement links TRBV28 to TRBJ2-5, with D perhaps assigned TRBD1 or TRBD2 (5 bases each). The germline V gene encodes CDR1 MDHEN and CDR2 SYDVKM. The ends were cut back, 5 bases at V and 5 bases at J, with 18 bases in the middle. CDR3 length: 15 residues. CDR3 amino acids: CASSRHGMGDETQYF. CDR3 nucleotides: TGTGCCAGCAGTCGCCATGGGATGGGGGATGAGACCCAGTACTTC.

Of note for this clonotype: Compared with germline, one end of the junction differs, possibly owing to a read error. The CDR3 DNA reads TGTGTCAGCAGCTTAGTTGGGAGCGAGCAGTACTTC. It translates to CVSSLVGSEQYF. V gene TRBV7-8 combines with J gene TRBJ2-5, with a tentative D call TRBD2 (5 bases). Near its end, the DNA agrees better with TRBJ2-7, so the J call may be wrong. This CDR3 region has 12 residues. Germline CDR1 reads SGHVS; CDR2 reads FQNEAQ.

The count of this clonotype is one. The chain combines TRBV24-1 with TRBJ2-6, with no clear D. V lost 5 bases and J lost 0, with 4 bases in between. The CDR3 is 14 residues long. The germline CDR1 and CDR2 sequences are KGHDR and SFDVKD. The CDR3 DNA sequence: TGTGCCACCAGTGTGATCTCTGGGGCCAACGTCCTGACTTTC. This gives the protein CATSVISGANVLTF.

The V and J genes are TRBV18 and TRBJ2-3; D is perhaps TRBD1 (6 bases). Between the trimmed V and J ends, which lost 2 bases and 2 bases, there was a span of 11 bases. The CDR3 runs to 15 residues. Germline CDR1 and CDR2: KGHSH and LQKENI. The CDR3 spells CASSPSGAITDTQYF. The CDR3 nucleotides read TGTGCCAGCTCACCATCAGGGGCAATCACAGATACGCAGTATTTT. Variable domain in full (rest from reference TRBV18 and TRBJ2-3): NAGVMQNPRHLVRRRGQEARLRCSPMKGHSHVYWYRQLPEEGLKFMVYLQKENIIDESGMPKERFSAEFPKEGPSILRIQQVVRGDSAAYFCASSPSGAITDTQYFGPGTRLTVL.

CDR3 coding DNA: TGTGCCAGCAGTAACCAGGGGGTCCGAGGCTACACCTTC. Translated: CASSNQGVRGYTF. This sequence joins TRBV6-6 and TRBJ1-2, with 7 bases fitting TRBD1. The germline V gene has CDR1 MNHNY and CDR2 SVGAGI (reference sequence). After removal of 5 bases from V and 8 bases from J, the junction contained 8 bases not matched to a gene. This CDR3 comprises 13 residues.

This clonotype was observed once. This chain connects TRBV7-9 to TRBJ2-1, with TRBD1 matching 10 bases. The J call may be incorrect, as the DNA end agrees better with TRBJ2-7. This CDR3 has 15 residues. The germline V gene encodes CDR1 SEHNR and CDR2 FQNEAQ (reference sequence). For the CDR3, the DNA is TGTGCCAGCAGCTTTGCCGACAGGGGGCACTACGAGCAGTACTTC. It translates to CASSFADRGHYEQYF.

This chain connects TRBV3-1 to TRBJ2-2, with a tentative D call TRBD2 (5 bases). Germline loops: CDR1 LGHDT, CDR2 YNNKEL (reference sequence). Trimming took off 4 bases at V and 1 base at J, with 10 bases between the two ends. The CDR3 is made up of 15 amino acids. Here the CDR3 DNA reads TGTGCCAGCAGCCCAGCGGAGCGGAACACCGGGGAGCTGTTTTTT. This sequence encodes CASSPAERNTGELFF.

This clonotype was counted a single time. The chain carries TRBV24-1 and TRBJ2-7; D ambiguous. V was pared by 4 bases and J by 3 bases, with 18 bases between. Germline V gene data show CDR1 as KGHDR and CDR2 as SFDVKD. The CDR3 contains 16 residues. The DNA of the CDR3 is TGTGCCACCAGTGACCCTGACAAGGAAGCTAGCTACGAGCAGTACTTC. Amino acids: CATSDPDKEASYEQYF.

This rearrangement joins TRBV24-1 to TRBJ2-4, with TRBD2 matching over 13 bases. The J call could be wrong; TRBJ2-5 is a better fit for the DNA end. The germline V gene has CDR1 KGHDR and CDR2 SFDVKD. The CDR3 runs 15 residues. The CDR3 sequence is CATSDATSGGETQYF. The CDR3 DNA sequence: TGTGCCACCAGTGATGCGACTAGCGGGGGGGAGACCCAGTACTTC.

The rearrangement joins TRBV7-2 to TRBJ1-6; 8 bases map to TRBD1. The CDR3 is 16 residues long. Germline V gene lookup returns CDR1 SGHTA and CDR2 FQGNSA. Germline trimming cut 4 bases from V and 9 bases from J; bases unmatched to any gene: 11. CDR3 sequence (DNA): TGTGCCAGCAGCTCCCTGGACAGGGTCGATGGTTCACCCCTCCACTTT. As protein: CASSSLDRVDGSPLHF.

The rearrangement links TRBV28 to TRBJ2-5; 10 bases map to TRBD1. Trimming cost V 10 bases and J 4 bases; bases outside gene matches: 6. The germline CDR1 and CDR2 sequences are MDHEN and SYDVKM. The CDR3 contains 13 residues. The CDR3 DNA sequence: TGTGCCACCATCGACAGGGGGCGAGAGACCCAGTACTTC. Amino acid sequence: CATIDRGRETQYF.

The chain employs TRBV7-8 and TRBJ2-1; D gene uncertain. The DNA matches TRBJ2-7 better at its end, which makes the J call doubtful. Germline CDR1 SGHVS, CDR2 FQNEAQ. This CDR3 has 16 amino acids. The CDR3 bases are TGTGCCAGCAGCCCCTACTCGTGGATCTCCTACAATGAGCAGTACTTC. The encoded protein is CASSPYSWISYNEQYF.